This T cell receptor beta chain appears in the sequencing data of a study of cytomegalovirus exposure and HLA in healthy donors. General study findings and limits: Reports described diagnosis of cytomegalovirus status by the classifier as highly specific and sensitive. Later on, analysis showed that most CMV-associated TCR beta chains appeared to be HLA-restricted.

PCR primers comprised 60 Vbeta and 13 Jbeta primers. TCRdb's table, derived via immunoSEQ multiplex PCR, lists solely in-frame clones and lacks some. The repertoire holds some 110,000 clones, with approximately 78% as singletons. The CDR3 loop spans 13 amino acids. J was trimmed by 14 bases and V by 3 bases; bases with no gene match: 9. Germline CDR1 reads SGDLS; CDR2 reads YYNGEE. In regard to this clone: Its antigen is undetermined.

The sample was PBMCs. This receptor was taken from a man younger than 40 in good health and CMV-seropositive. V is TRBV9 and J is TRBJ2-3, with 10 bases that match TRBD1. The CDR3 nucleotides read TGTGCCAGCAGCGCCGACCCGGGACAGGGGTGGTATTTT. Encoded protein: CASSADPGQGWYF.